These 22 T cell receptor beta chains originate from one sample sequenced in a study of T cells in Graves' hyperthyroidism and ophthalmopathy. Using RNA transcripts as the source, TCR beta CDR3 regions were amplified. The HTBI primer set drove a first-round RT-PCR of the TCR CDR3. One entry per CDR3 protein results from TCRdb running MiXCR on the multiplex PCR reads. The data contain fewer than 600,000 distinct CDR3 sequences, about 14% of them seen just once; the ten biggest clones take up about 15%. The sample was blood. Source of these receptors: a woman aged 40 to 50 with Graves' hyperthyroidism.

A few counts support this clonotype. The J gene is TRBJ2-7, the V gene TRBV4-1; no definite D call. CDR1 and CDR2 from the germline V gene are MGHRA and YSYEKL. With 2 bases removed from V and 7 bases from J, the gap between germline ends came to 18 bases. The CDR3 is made up of 15 amino acids. The CDR3 DNA reads TGCGCCAGCAGCCAAAAGTGGGGAAGGATGTATGAGCAGTACTTC. It specifies CASSQKWGRMYEQYF.

This clonotype was seen ten or more times. The rearrangement joins TRBV20-1 to TRBJ2-3; 12 bases are a match to TRBD2. The CDR3 runs to 15 residues. After removal of 6 bases from V and 3 bases from J, the junction contained 7 bases not matched to a gene. CDR1 is DFQATT and CDR2 is SNEGSKA in the germline V gene (reference sequence). CDR3 sequence: CSAPGLAGRTDTQYF. The CDR3 DNA sequence: TGCAGTGCGCCCGGACTAGCGGGGAGGACAGATACGCAGTATTTT.

In the case of this clonotype: Just one base apart from a much larger clone, this may be a read error. The chain combines TRBV7-9 with TRBJ2-1; D is unclear. From germline, CDR1 is SEHNR and CDR2 FQNEAQ (reference sequence). The CDR3 totals 13 residues. The CDR3 DNA is TGTGCCAGCAGCAAACCTACCCACAATGAGCAGTCCTTC. It encodes CASSKPTHNEQSF.

V and J are TRBV5-1 and TRBJ1-4; 9 bases match TRBD1. The CDR3 contains 15 residues. V lost 4 bases, J lost 12 bases, and 13 bases stayed unmatched. Germline CDR1 SGHRS, CDR2 YFSETQ. For the CDR3, the DNA is TGCGCCAGCAGCACCGGACAGGGGTCGGGTAAAGAACTGTTTTTT. It codes for CASSTGQGSGKELFF.

This clonotype showed up many times. The rearrangement links TRBV7-2 to TRBJ1-1; D remains ambiguous. Trimming took off 7 bases at V and 0 bases at J, with 12 bases between the two ends. The CDR3 loop spans 14 amino acids. Germline V lookup: CDR1 SGHTA, CDR2 FQGNSA. CDR3 nucleotides: TGTGCCAGCAACCTCAAGGGAGTGAACACTGAAGCTTTCTTT. This sequence encodes CASNLKGVNTEAFF.

This clonotype was counted many times. The chain employs TRBV7-9 and TRBJ2-1, with TRBD2 matching 13 bases. V dropped 5 bases and J dropped 8; count of bases not matched to a gene: 15. This CDR3 contains 18 residues. Germline V lookup: CDR1 SEHNR, CDR2 FQNEAQ (reference sequence). The CDR3 sequence is CASSQSPFTSGRAHEQFF. The CDR3 region has the DNA TGTGCCAGCAGCCAAAGTCCCTTTACTAGCGGGAGGGCCCATGAGCAGTTCTTC. Complete variable domain (other parts from reference TRBV7-9 and TRBJ2-1): DTGVSQNPRHKITKRGQNVTFRCDPISEHNRLYWYRQTLGQGPEFLTYFQNEAQLEKSRLLSDRFSAERPKGSFSTLEIQRTEQGDSAMYLCASSQSPFTSGRAHEQFFGPGTRLTVL.

The J gene is TRBJ2-7, the V gene TRBV7-2, with D hard to call. V dropped 5 bases and J dropped 2 bases, with 19 bases sitting between them. This CDR3 comprises 16 residues. Germline CDR1 SGHTA, CDR2 FQGNSA. The CDR3 protein is CASSTRTAQATYEQYF. The CDR3 DNA reads as TGTGCCAGCAGCACGCGGACGGCGCAAGCTACCTACGAGCAGTACTTC.

This clonotype was counted ten times or more. This CDR3 is CASSSGLAGGPVQFF. The CDR3 DNA reads as TGTGCCAGCAGTTCTGGGCTAGCGGGAGGGCCGGTGCAGTTCTTC. This rearrangement joins TRBV12-3 or TRBV12-4 to TRBJ2-1, with 12 positions matching TRBD2. The CDR3 is 15 residues long. With V trimmed by 4 bases and J by 12 bases, 10 bases remained unmatched.

This chain links TRBV6-1 with TRBJ2-7; D not resolved. CDR1 and CDR2 from the germline V gene are MNHNS and SASEGT. This CDR3 is built from 14 residues. V was trimmed by 5 bases and J by 3 bases, leaving 14 bases between them. This CDR3 is CASSLKVLSYEQYF. CDR3 coding DNA: TGTGCCAGCAGTCTTAAGGTACTAAGCTACGAGCAGTACTTC.

This clonotype showed up just a few times. The gene calls are TRBV20-1 and TRBJ2-1; TRBD2 matches 16 bases. This CDR3 is built from 18 residues. Trimming cost V 6 bases and J 6 bases; bases outside gene matches: 14. CDR1 and CDR2 (germline): DFQATT, SNEGSKA (reference sequence). The DNA of the CDR3 is TGCAGTGCCCCGGGACTAGCGGGAGGGGGAATCGGCGTCAATGAGCAGTTCTTC. Its protein product is CSAPGLAGGGIGVNEQFF.

The chain combines TRBV19 with TRBJ2-7, with D unresolved. V was clipped by 3 bases and J by 2 bases, with 11 bases between them. Germline V gives CDR1 LNHDA, CDR2 SQIVND (reference sequence). The CDR3 extends over 14 amino acids. CDR3 in DNA: TGTGCCAGTAGTATTTTTGGCGGTACCTACGAGCAGTACTTC. This sequence encodes CASSIFGGTYEQYF.

This clonotype was seen at least ten times. The gene calls are TRBV30 and TRBJ1-2, with D uncertain. This CDR3 has 15 residues. CDR1 and CDR2 (germline): GTSNPN, SVGIG (reference sequence). Trimming shortened V by 4 bases and J by 0 bases, and 15 bases separated the two germline ends. The DNA for the CDR3 is TGTGCCTGGAAGAAGGGTCCCTCCCCTAACTATGGCTACACCTTC. Protein: CAWKKGPSPNYGYTF. The variable domain in full, completed from reference TRBV30 and TRBJ1-2, reads SQTIHQWPATLVQPVGSPLSLECTVEGTSNPNLYWYRQAAGRGLQLLFYSVGIGQISSEVPQNLSASRPQDRQFILSSKKLLLSDSGFYLCAWKKGPSPNYGYTFGSGTRLTVV.

Remarks on this clonotype: A much larger clone lies a single base off, so this may be a read error. The V gene is TRBV7-9, the J gene TRBJ2-3, with TRBD1 matching over 9 bases. This CDR3 spans 15 amino acids. Germline values: CDR1 SEHNR, CDR2 FQNEAQ (reference sequence). Trimming cost V 6 bases and J 3 bases; bases outside gene matches: 7. CDR3 bases: TGTGCCAGCAGAGGAAACAGGGGGCCGACAGATACGCAGTATTTT. Amino acid sequence: CASRGNRGPTDTQYF.

In its sample, this clonotype was seen a few times. The chain recombines TRBV2 with TRBJ2-2; 8 bases fit TRBD2. This CDR3 region has 16 residues. Germline CDR1 and CDR2: SNHLY and FYNNEI. Trimming took 0 bases from V and 4 from J; bases not matched to a gene: 4. The CDR3: CASSEALSGSTGELFF. In DNA, the CDR3 is TGTGCCAGCAGTGAAGCGCTGAGCGGGAGCACCGGGGAGCTGTTTTTT.

Worth noting for this clonotype: Just one base apart from a much larger clone, this may be a read error. The J gene is TRBJ2-7, the V gene TRBV27; D is possibly TRBD1 or TRBD2 (6 bases each). V shed 7 bases and J shed 6 bases, with 16 bases lying between them. CDR1 is MNHEY, CDR2 SMNVEV, per germline (reference sequence). This CDR3 has 13 amino acids. The CDR3 here is CASTSPKGGEQYF. CDR3 nucleotide sequence: TGTGCCAGCACCTCCCCTAAGGGGGGCGAGCAGTACTTC.

The chain is built from TRBV28 and TRBJ2-1; no definite D call. V lost 10 bases to trimming and J lost 2 bases, with 15 bases between them. The CDR3 totals 14 residues. Germline CDR1 MDHEN, CDR2 SYDVKM. The CDR3 coding sequence is TGTGCCACCTCTGCCCCCGGCACCTACAATGAGCAGTTCTTC. As protein: CATSAPGTYNEQFF.

This clonotype was seen repeatedly, ten times or more. The rearrangement links TRBV2 to TRBJ2-3; D gene uncertain. V was pared by 2 bases and J by 2 bases, with 5 bases between. The CDR3 runs 13 residues. Germline V CDR1 and CDR2: SNHLY, FYNNEI. CDR3 sequence reads: CASSEQITDTQYF. DNA for the CDR3: TGTGCCAGCAGTGAACAGATCACAGATACGCAGTATTTT. The full variable domain, rest sourced from reference TRBV2 and TRBJ2-3, is EPEVTQTPSHQVTQMGQEVILRCVPISNHLYFYWYRQILGQKVEFLVSFYNNEISEKSEIFDDQFSVERPDGSNFTLKIRSTKLEDSAMYFCASSEQITDTQYFGPGTRLTVL.

There are many counts of this clonotype. The CDR3 is CASSLEGGDASEKLFF. CDR3 DNA sequence: TGCGCCAGCAGCTTGGAAGGGGGGGACGCCTCTGAAAAACTGTTTTTT. The V and J genes are TRBV5-1 and TRBJ1-4; TRBD1 might be the D (6 bases). The germline V and J ends were trimmed by 0 bases and 7 bases, with 16 bases remaining between them. Germline assignment: CDR1 SGHRS and CDR2 YFSETQ. The CDR3 is 16 residues long. Variable domain in full (rest from reference TRBV5-1 and TRBJ1-4): KAGVTQTPRYLIKTRGQQVTLSCSPISGHRSVSWYQQTPGQGLQFLFEYFSETQRNKGNFPGRFSGRQFSNSRSEMNVSTLELGDSALYLCASSLEGGDASEKLFFGSGTQLSVL.

Note on this clonotype: An end of the junction differs from the germline gene, which may be a read error. The chain carries TRBV5-1 and TRBJ2-1; D not resolved. The CDR3 is 16 amino acids. Germline V gene lookup returns CDR1 SGHRS and CDR2 YFSETQ. As DNA, the CDR3 is TGTGCCGGCAGCCTTGGCGGAGTTAGCTCCTACAATGAGCAGTTCTTC. Its protein is CAGSLGGVSSYNEQFF.

This clonotype was detected many times. This chain connects TRBV30 to TRBJ2-7; no firm D call. The germline V gene encodes CDR1 GTSNPN and CDR2 SVGIG (reference sequence). Trimming took 0 bases from V and 4 from J, leaving 10 bases between them. The CDR3 extends over 13 amino acids. CDR3 coding DNA: TGTGCCTGGAGTGTAGCCCTTATTTACGAGCAGTACTTC. Its translation: CAWSVALIYEQYF.

As DNA, the CDR3 is TGTGCCAGCAGCCGATCAGGGGGCAGGGGCTACACCTTC. This sequence encodes CASSRSGGRGYTF. The chain combines TRBV13 with TRBJ1-2; TRBD1 matches at 8 bases. The CDR3 is 13 amino acids. Germline trimming cut 5 bases from V and 8 bases from J; bases unmatched to any gene: 7. Germline CDR1 and CDR2: PRHDT and FYEKMQ (reference sequence).

The sample holds one count of this clonotype. The CDR3 DNA is TGTGCCAGCAGCCCTCCGGACAGGGGTGGCAATGAGCAGTTCTTC. Protein sequence: CASSPPDRGGNEQFF. J is TRBJ2-1 and V is TRBV7-9; TRBD1 matches 9 bases. The CDR3 has 15 amino acids. CDR1 is SEHNR, CDR2 FQNEAQ, per germline (reference sequence). V trimming: 5 bases; J trimming: 6 bases; junction bases outside the gene matches: 8.